This TCR beta chain was sequenced during a study of T cell repertoires in cytomegalovirus infection. In the study overall: Public TCR beta signatures were indicative of both CMV infection and a matching HLA type.

General study results and limits: HLA-C-restricted CMV-specific TCR beta clonotypes prevailed in the ex vivo response.

Germline V CDR1 and CDR2: MNHEY, SMNVEV (reference sequence). Trimming took off 3 bases at V and 7 bases at J, with 13 bases between the two ends. CDR3 length: 13 residues. From the reads, TCRdb called clonotypes with MiXCR, one entry per CDR3 protein. There are more than 650,000 distinct CDR3 sequences in the sample; approximately 34% occur only once, and around 2.8% lies in the top ten. For this clonotype: Its antigen is not known.

The TCR originated in a human donor in good health (CMV status not recorded). Some clones in this sample may be carry-over from other donors' samples. Sequencing was performed on PBMCs. The chain links TRBV27 to TRBJ2-7; no reliable D call. For the CDR3, the DNA is TGTGCCAGCAGTTTCGGCCCTGGGCGAGAGCAGTACTTC. Amino acid sequence: CASSFGPGREQYF.